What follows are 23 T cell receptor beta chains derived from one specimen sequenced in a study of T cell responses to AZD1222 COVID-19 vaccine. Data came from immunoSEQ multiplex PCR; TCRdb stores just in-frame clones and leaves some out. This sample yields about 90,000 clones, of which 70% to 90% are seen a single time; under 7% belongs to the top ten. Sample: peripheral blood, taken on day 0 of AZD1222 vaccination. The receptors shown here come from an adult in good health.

The DNA of the CDR3 is TGTGCCAGCAGTTATCCCCAGGGGGCGGGCACCGGGGAGCTGTTTTTT. Protein sequence: CASSYPQGAGTGELFF. J is TRBJ2-2 and V is TRBV6-2 or TRBV6-3; 8 bases align to TRBD1. The CDR3 is made up of 16 amino acids. The germline gives CDR1 MNHEY, CDR2 SVGEGT. Trimming at V came to 3 bases and at J to 4 bases, leaving 7 bases not matched to a gene.

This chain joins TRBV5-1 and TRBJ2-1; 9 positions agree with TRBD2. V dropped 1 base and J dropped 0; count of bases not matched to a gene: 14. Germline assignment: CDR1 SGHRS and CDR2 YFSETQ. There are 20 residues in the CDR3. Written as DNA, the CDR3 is TGCGCCAGCAGCTTGACCCCGACTAGCGGTTTACGAAGCTCCTACAATGAGCAGTTCTTC. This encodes CASSLTPTSGLRSSYNEQFF. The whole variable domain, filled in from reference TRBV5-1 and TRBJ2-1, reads KAGVTQTPRYLIKTRGQQVTLSCSPISGHRSVSWYQQTPGQGLQFLFEYFSETQRNKGNFPGRFSGRQFSNSRSEMNVSTLELGDSALYLCASSLTPTSGLRSSYNEQFFGPGTRLTVL.

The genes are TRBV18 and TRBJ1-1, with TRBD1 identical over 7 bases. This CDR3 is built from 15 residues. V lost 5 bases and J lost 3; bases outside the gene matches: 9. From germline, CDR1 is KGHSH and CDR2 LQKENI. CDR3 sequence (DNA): TGTGCCAGCTCATTTAACAGGGGATCGGACACTGAAGCTTTCTTT. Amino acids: CASSFNRGSDTEAFF.

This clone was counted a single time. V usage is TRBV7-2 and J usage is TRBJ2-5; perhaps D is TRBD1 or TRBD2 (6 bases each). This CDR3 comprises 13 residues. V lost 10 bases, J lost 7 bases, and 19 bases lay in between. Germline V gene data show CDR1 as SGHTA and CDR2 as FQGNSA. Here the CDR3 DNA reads TGTGCCACCTCGGGGGCCCGGTGGGGGACCCAGTACTTC. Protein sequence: CATSGARWGTQYF.

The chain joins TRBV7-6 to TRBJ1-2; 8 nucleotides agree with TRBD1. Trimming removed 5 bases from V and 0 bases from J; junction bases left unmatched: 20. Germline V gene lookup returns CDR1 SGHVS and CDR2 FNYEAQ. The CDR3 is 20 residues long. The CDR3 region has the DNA TGTGCCAGCAGCCACAAACGGACAGGGAGCCCGTTGCTTGCTAACTATGGCTACACCTTC. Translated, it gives CASSHKRTGSPLLANYGYTF.

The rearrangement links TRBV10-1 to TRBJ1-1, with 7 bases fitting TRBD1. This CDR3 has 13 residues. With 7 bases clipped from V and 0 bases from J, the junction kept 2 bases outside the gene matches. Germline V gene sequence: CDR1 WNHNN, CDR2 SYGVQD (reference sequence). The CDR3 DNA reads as TGCGCCAGCAAGGGACAGCTGAACACTGAAGCTTTCTTT. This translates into CASKGQLNTEAFF.

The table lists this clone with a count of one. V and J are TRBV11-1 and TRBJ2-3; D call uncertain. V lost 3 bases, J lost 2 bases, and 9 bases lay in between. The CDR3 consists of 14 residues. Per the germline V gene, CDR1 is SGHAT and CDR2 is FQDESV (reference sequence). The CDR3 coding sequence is TGTGCCAGCAGCTTTGTCGGGTTCACAGATACGCAGTATTTT. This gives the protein CASSFVGFTDTQYF.

The chain's CDR3 is CASSLPSGTQYF. In DNA form, the CDR3 reads TGTGCCAGCAGCCTACCGTCTGGGACCCAGTACTTC. The chain has TRBV27 and TRBJ2-5, with D unresolved. Germline lookup yields CDR1 MNHEY and CDR2 SMNVEV (reference sequence). Between the trimmed V and J ends, which lost 6 bases and 7 bases, there was a span of 12 bases. The CDR3 contains 12 residues.

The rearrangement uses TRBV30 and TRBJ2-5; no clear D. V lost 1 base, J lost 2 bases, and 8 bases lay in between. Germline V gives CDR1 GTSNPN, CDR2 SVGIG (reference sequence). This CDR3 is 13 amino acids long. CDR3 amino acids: CAWSGGRQETQYF. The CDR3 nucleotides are TGTGCCTGGAGTGGCGGACGACAAGAGACCCAGTACTTC.

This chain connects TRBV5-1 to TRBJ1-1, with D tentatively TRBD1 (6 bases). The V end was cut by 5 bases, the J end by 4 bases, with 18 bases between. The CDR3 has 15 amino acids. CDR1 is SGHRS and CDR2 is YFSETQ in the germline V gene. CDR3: CASSVWGQGGTEAFF. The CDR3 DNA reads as TGCGCCAGCAGTGTCTGGGGGCAGGGAGGCACTGAAGCTTTCTTT.

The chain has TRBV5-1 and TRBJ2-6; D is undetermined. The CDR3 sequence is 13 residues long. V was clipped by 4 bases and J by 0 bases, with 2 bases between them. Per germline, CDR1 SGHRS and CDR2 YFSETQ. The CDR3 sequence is CASSISGANVLTF. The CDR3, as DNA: TGCGCCAGCAGCATCTCTGGGGCCAACGTCCTGACTTTC.

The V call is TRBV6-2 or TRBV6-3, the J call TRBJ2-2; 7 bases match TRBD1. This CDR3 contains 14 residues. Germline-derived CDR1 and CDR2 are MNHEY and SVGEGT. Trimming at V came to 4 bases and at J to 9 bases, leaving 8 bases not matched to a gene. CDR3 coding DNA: TGTGCCAGCAGTTCCCGACAGGGAGTACGGGAGCTGTTTTTT. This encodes CASSSRQGVRELFF.

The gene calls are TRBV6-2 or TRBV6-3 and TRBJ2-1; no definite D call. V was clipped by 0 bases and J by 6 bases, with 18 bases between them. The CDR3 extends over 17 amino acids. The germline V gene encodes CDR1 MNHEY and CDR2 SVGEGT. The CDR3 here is CASSYSGMGLDRNEQFF. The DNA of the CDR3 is TGTGCCAGCAGTTACTCGGGTATGGGTCTGGATCGCAATGAGCAGTTCTTC.

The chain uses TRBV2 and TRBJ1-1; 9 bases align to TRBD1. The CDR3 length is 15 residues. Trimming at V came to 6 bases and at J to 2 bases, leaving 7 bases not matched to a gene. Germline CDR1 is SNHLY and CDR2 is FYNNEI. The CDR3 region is CASRRGTGPNTEAFF. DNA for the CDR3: TGTGCCAGCAGGAGGGGGACAGGGCCTAACACTGAAGCTTTCTTT. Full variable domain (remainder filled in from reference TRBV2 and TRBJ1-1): EPEVTQTPSHQVTQMGQEVILRCVPISNHLYFYWYRQILGQKVEFLVSFYNNEISEKSEIFDDQFSVERPDGSNFTLKIRSTKLEDSAMYFCASRRGTGPNTEAFFGQGTRLTVV.

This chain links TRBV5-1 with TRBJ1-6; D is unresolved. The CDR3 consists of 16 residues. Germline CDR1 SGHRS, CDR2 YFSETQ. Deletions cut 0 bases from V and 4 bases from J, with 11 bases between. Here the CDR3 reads CASSLGEAQYNSPLHF. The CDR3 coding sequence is TGCGCCAGCAGCTTGGGAGAAGCCCAGTATAATTCACCCCTCCACTTT. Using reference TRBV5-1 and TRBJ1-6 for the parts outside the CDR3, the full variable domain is KAGVTQTPRYLIKTRGQQVTLSCSPISGHRSVSWYQQTPGQGLQFLFEYFSETQRNKGNFPGRFSGRQFSNSRSEMNVSTLELGDSALYLCASSLGEAQYNSPLHFGNGTRLTVT.

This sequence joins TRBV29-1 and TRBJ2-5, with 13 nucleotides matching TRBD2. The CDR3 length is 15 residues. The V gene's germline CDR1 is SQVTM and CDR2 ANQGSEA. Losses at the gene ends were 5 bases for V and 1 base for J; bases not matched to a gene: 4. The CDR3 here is CSVLGLAGPQETQYF. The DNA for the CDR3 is TGCAGCGTTCTGGGACTAGCGGGACCCCAAGAGACCCAGTACTTC. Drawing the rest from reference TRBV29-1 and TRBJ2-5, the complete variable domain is SAVISQKPSRDICQRGTSLTIQCQVDSQVTMMFWYRQQPGQSLTLIATANQGSEATYESGFVIDKFPISRPNLTFSTLTVSNMSPEDSSIYLCSVLGLAGPQETQYFGPGTRLLVL.

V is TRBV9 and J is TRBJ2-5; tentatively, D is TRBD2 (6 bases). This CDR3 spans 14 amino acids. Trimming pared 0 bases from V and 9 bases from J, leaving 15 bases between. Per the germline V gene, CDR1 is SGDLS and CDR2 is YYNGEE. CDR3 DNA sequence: TGTGCCAGCAGCGTAGTCGACGGGAGAGTGGCCCAGTACTTC. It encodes CASSVVDGRVAQYF.

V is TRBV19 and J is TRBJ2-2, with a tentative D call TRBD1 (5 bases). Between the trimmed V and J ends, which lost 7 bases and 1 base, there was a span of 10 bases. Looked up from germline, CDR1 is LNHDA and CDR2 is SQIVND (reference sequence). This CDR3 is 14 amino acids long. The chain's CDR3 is CASKAQGNTGELFF. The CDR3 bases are TGTGCCAGTAAGGCTCAGGGGAACACCGGGGAGCTGTTTTTT.

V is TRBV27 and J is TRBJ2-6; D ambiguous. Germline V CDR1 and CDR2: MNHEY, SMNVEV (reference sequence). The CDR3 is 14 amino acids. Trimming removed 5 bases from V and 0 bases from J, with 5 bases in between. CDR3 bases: TGTGCCAGCAGTAGAAGCTCTGGGGCCAACGTCCTGACTTTC. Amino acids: CASSRSSGANVLTF.

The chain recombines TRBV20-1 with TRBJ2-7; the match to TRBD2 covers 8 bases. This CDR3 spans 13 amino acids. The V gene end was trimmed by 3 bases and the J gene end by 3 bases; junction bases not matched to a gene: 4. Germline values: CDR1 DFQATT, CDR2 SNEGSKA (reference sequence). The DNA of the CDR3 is TGCAGTGCTAGTACCAGCGGGAGCTACGAGCAGTACTTC. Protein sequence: CSASTSGSYEQYF.

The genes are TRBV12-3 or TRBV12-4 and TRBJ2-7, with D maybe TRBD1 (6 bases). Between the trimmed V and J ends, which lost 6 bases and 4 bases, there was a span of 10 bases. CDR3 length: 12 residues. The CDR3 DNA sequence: TGTGCCAGCAGGCTACAGGGATACGAGCAGTACTTC. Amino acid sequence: CASRLQGYEQYF.

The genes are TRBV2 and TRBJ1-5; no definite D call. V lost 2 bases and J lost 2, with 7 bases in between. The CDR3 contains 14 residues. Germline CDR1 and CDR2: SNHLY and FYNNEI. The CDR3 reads CASSERAGNQPQHF. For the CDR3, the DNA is TGTGCCAGCAGTGAAAGGGCAGGCAATCAGCCCCAGCATTTT.

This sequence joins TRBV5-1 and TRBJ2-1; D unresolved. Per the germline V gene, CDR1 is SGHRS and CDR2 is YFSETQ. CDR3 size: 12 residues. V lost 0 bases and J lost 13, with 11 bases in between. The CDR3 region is CASSLVGAEQFF. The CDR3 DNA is TGCGCCAGCAGCTTGGTAGGAGCCGAACAGTTCTTC.